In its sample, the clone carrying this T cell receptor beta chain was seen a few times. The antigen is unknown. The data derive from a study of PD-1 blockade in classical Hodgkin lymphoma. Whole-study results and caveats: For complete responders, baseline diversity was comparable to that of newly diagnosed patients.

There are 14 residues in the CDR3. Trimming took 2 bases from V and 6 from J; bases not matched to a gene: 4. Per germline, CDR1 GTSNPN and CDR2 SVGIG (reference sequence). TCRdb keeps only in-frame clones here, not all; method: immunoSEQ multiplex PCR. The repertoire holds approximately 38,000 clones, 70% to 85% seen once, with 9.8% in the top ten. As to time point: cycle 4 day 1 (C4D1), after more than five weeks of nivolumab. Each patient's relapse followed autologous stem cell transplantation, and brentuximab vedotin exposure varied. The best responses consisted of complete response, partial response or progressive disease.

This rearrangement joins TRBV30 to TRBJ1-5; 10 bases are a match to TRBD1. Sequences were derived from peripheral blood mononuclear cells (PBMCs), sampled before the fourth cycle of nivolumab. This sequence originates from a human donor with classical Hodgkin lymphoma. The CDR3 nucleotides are TGTGCCTGGAGTAGGACAGGGGGTTTTCAGCCCCAGCATTTT. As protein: CAWSRTGGFQPQHF. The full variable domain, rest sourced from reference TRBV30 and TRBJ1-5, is SQTIHQWPATLVQPVGSPLSLECTVEGTSNPNLYWYRQAAGRGLQLLFYSVGIGQISSEVPQNLSASRPQDRQFILSSKKLLLSDSGFYLCAWSRTGGFQPQHFGDGTRLSIL.